The 27 T cell receptor beta chains reported below all come from one sample, sequenced in a study of T cells after posttransplantation cyclophosphamide. Sequenced by immunoSEQ multiplex PCR; TCRdb stores in-frame clones only, minus some. The sample presents about 38,000 clones, none singletons. The specimen was PBMCs. These receptors were taken from a man aged 25 to 40 in good health and a related stem cell transplant donor.

The V gene is TRBV7-9, the J gene TRBJ2-3; TRBD2 agrees at 7 bases. With 5 bases clipped from V and 4 bases from J, the junction kept 9 bases outside the gene matches. The CDR3 is made up of 15 amino acids. Germline V CDR1 and CDR2: SEHNR, FQNEAQ (reference sequence). The CDR3 protein is CASSRGRGQADTQYF. The CDR3 DNA sequence: TGTGCCAGCAGCCGAGGGAGGGGCCAGGCAGATACGCAGTATTTT. Variable domain in full (rest from reference TRBV7-9 and TRBJ2-3): DTGVSQNPRHKITKRGQNVTFRCDPISEHNRLYWYRQTLGQGPEFLTYFQNEAQLEKSRLLSDRFSAERPKGSFSTLEIQRTEQGDSAMYLCASSRGRGQADTQYFGPGTRLTVL.

This clone was observed many times. This chain links TRBV29-1 with TRBJ2-7; 7 bases line up with TRBD2. Germline V CDR1 and CDR2: SQVTM, ANQGSEA. The CDR3 sequence is 12 residues long. V trimming: 2 bases; J trimming: 3 bases; junction bases outside the gene matches: 1. The CDR3: CSVESSGYEQYF. CDR3 coding DNA: TGCAGCGTTGAATCTAGCGGCTACGAGCAGTACTTC.

Many counts were recorded for this clone. Other nucleotide sequences from this sample produce the same CDR3. This chain uses TRBV5-1 with TRBJ1-1; TRBD1 agrees at 9 bases. Trimming removed 1 base from V and 5 bases from J; junction bases left unmatched: 6. The CDR3 is 15 residues long. The germline CDR1 and CDR2 sequences are SGHRS and YFSETQ. CDR3 sequence reads: CASSLSRQGGTEAFF. For the CDR3, the DNA is TGCGCCAGCAGCTTGAGCCGACAGGGGGGTACTGAAGCTTTCTTT. Looking up the rest from reference TRBV5-1 and TRBJ1-1 gives the full variable domain: KAGVTQTPRYLIKTRGQQVTLSCSPISGHRSVSWYQQTPGQGLQFLFEYFSETQRNKGNFPGRFSGRQFSNSRSEMNVSTLELGDSALYLCASSLSRQGGTEAFFGQGTRLTVV.

This clone was detected many times. The chain employs TRBV6-1 and TRBJ2-7, with a possible D match to TRBD1 (5 bases). This CDR3 has 13 amino acids. Germline V gene sequence: CDR1 MNHNS, CDR2 SASEGT. V gave up 7 bases and J gave up 2 bases, with 12 bases separating them. The CDR3 spells CASNERQTYEQYF. The CDR3 region has the DNA TGTGCCAGCAACGAGCGACAGACCTACGAGCAGTACTTC.

The table lists this clone with many counts. The V call is TRBV6-2 or TRBV6-3, the J call TRBJ1-1; D is unresolved. The V end was cut by 6 bases, the J end by 0 bases, with 8 bases between. Germline V gives CDR1 MNHEY, CDR2 SVGEGT. The CDR3 is 13 amino acids. CDR3 loop: CASRRQLNTEAFF. In DNA, the CDR3 is TGTGCCAGCAGGAGACAATTGAACACTGAAGCTTTCTTT.

The chain combines TRBV11-2 with TRBJ2-7, with D tentatively TRBD1 or TRBD2 (6 bases each). The germline gives CDR1 SGHAT, CDR2 FQNNGV. Trimming cost V 0 bases and J 9 bases, with 24 bases left between them. The CDR3 has 17 residues. The CDR3 reads CASSLESHREEGFRQYF. In DNA form, the CDR3 reads TGTGCCAGCAGCTTAGAATCGCACAGGGAGGAAGGGTTTAGGCAGTACTTC.

This clone was seen at least ten times. J is TRBJ2-1 and V is TRBV7-3, with 8 bases lining up with TRBD2. With 6 bases clipped from V and 5 bases from J, the junction kept 12 bases outside the gene matches. CDR1 is SGHTA, CDR2 FQGTGA, per germline. The length of the CDR3 is 16 residues. CDR3 protein: CASRDPGGPTHNEQFF. CDR3 sequence (DNA): TGTGCCAGCAGGGATCCGGGGGGGCCTACCCACAATGAGCAGTTCTTC.

Notes on this clone: This same CDR3 is encoded by further DNA sequences in the sample. The chain links TRBV7-2 to TRBJ1-5, with D possibly TRBD1 on 5 matching bases. From germline, CDR1 is SGHTA and CDR2 FQGNSA. The CDR3 totals 15 residues. Trimming stripped 1 base from V and 4 bases from J, with 11 bases between. CDR3 sequence: CASSLVGGGNQPQHF. DNA of the CDR3: TGTGCCAGCAGCTTAGTTGGTGGGGGGAATCAGCCCCAGCATTTT.

This clone was found many times. The chain is built from TRBV4-3 and TRBJ2-1, with TRBD1 as a possible D gene (6 bases). The germline V and J ends were trimmed by 0 bases and 0 bases, with 9 bases remaining between them. CDR1 LGHNA and CDR2 YSLEER come from the germline V gene. The length of the CDR3 is 16 residues. The DNA of the CDR3 is TGCGCCAGCAGCCAAGATTCAGGGGTCTCCTACAATGAGCAGTTCTTC. Translating it yields CASSQDSGVSYNEQFF.

This clone appeared many times. The rearrangement uses TRBV5-4 and TRBJ2-1; possible D gene TRBD1, 7 bases. The CDR3 sequence is 18 residues long. Trimming removed 1 base from V and 9 bases from J, with 26 bases in between. CDR1 SGHNT and CDR2 YYREEE come from the germline V gene (reference sequence). The DNA for the CDR3 is TGTGCCAGCAGCTTGATCGCGGGGTACAGGGGTAATATTACTGAGCAGTTCTTC. This translates into CASSLIAGYRGNITEQFF.

This clone was seen many times. This chain links TRBV10-3 with TRBJ1-3; a possible D gene is TRBD1 (6 bases). Germline V CDR1 and CDR2: ENHRY, SYGVKD. The CDR3 runs 18 residues. V was cut by 0 bases and J by 1 base, with 16 bases left in between. The CDR3 nucleotides read TGTGCCATCAGTGAGTCAGGCGGGGGGCGGCGGTCTGGAAACACCATATATTTT. As protein: CAISESGGGRRSGNTIYF.

Ten or more counts support this clone. V and J are TRBV7-2 and TRBJ1-2, with D possibly TRBD1 on 5 matching bases. The CDR3 runs to 13 residues. Germline assignment: CDR1 SGHTA and CDR2 FQGNSA. V was trimmed by 7 bases and J by 7 bases, leaving 16 bases between them. The CDR3 DNA reads TGTGCCAGCAACTCCAGGGTGGAAGGTGGCTACACCTTC. Translating it yields CASNSRVEGGYTF. Combining the CDR3 with reference TRBV7-2 and TRBJ1-2 gives the whole variable domain GAGVSQSPSNKVTEKGKDVELRCDPISGHTALYWYRQSLGQGLEFLIYFQGNSAPDKSGLPSDRFSAERTGGSVSTLTIQRTQQEDSAVYLCASNSRVEGGYTFGSGTRLTVV.

This clone was detected ten times or more. The chain recombines TRBV4-2 with TRBJ2-2, with 10 bases identical to TRBD2. V lost 0 bases and J lost 6; bases outside the gene matches: 4. Per the germline V gene, CDR1 is LGHNA and CDR2 is YNFKEQ. CDR3 length: 16 residues. The CDR3 region is CASSQEVAGGAGELFF. The CDR3 DNA reads as TGTGCCAGCAGCCAAGAAGTAGCGGGGGGCGCCGGGGAGCTGTTTTTT.

This clone was recorded at least ten times. The chain recombines TRBV28 with TRBJ1-4; D is unclear. Looked up from germline, CDR1 is MDHEN and CDR2 is SYDVKM. CDR3 length: 15 residues. Trimming took 2 bases from V and 8 from J, leaving 15 bases between them. In DNA form, the CDR3 reads TGTGCCAGCAGTTTAAGCGGGGAAGGGTACGAAAAACTGTTTTTT. Translated, it gives CASSLSGEGYEKLFF.

The V call is TRBV4-2, the J call TRBJ2-3; TRBD2 matches 10 bases. CDR3 size: 18 residues. CDR1 LGHNA and CDR2 YNFKEQ come from the germline V gene. V dropped 4 bases and J dropped 0; count of bases not matched to a gene: 10. In DNA, the CDR3 is TGTGCCAGCAGCCGGCTAGCGGGGGCTACCTCTAGCACAGATACGCAGTATTTT. This encodes CASSRLAGATSSTDTQYF.

There are many counts of this clone. The gene calls are TRBV11-2 and TRBJ1-4; 7 nucleotides align to TRBD1. Looked up from germline, CDR1 is SGHAT and CDR2 is FQNNGV. This CDR3 comprises 14 residues. V shed 5 bases and J 5 bases; nucleotides not matched to a gene: 5. The chain's CDR3 is CASSPRDRNEKLFF. CDR3 coding DNA: TGTGCCAGCAGCCCCCGGGACAGAAATGAAAAACTGTTTTTT.

This clone was seen at least ten times. In DNA, the CDR3 is TGTGCCAGCAGGGGGGGTCGGGCTTTCTTT. Translation: CASRGGRAFF. The chain carries TRBV2 and TRBJ1-1, with D possibly being TRBD1 (5 bases). Trimming shortened V by 6 bases and J by 11 bases, and 10 bases separated the two germline ends. The germline V gene has CDR1 SNHLY and CDR2 FYNNEI. The CDR3 length is 10 residues.

This clone came up many times. The chain recombines TRBV5-1 with TRBJ2-1, with 7 bases identical to TRBD1. CDR3 size: 14 residues. The junction had 7 bases not matched to a gene; V was cut back by 6 bases and J by 4 bases. Germline V gene lookup returns CDR1 SGHRS and CDR2 YFSETQ. The CDR3 DNA reads as TGCGCCAGCAATCCGGGACAGTCTTACAATGAGCAGTTCTTC. This gives the protein CASNPGQSYNEQFF.

Ten or more counts support this clone. The chain is built from TRBV10-3 and TRBJ2-7; perhaps TRBD1 as D (6 bases). The germline V gene has CDR1 ENHRY and CDR2 SYGVKD. The V end lost 0 bases, the J end lost 3 bases, and 12 bases lay between the germline ends. The CDR3 runs 15 residues. Here the CDR3 reads CAISESDSPGYEQYF. For the CDR3, the DNA is TGTGCCATCAGTGAGTCGGACAGCCCTGGCTACGAGCAGTACTTC.

This clone was detected many times. The chain employs TRBV7-9 and TRBJ1-2; 9 bases map to TRBD1. This CDR3 has 13 residues. Trimming at V came to 8 bases and at J to 6 bases, leaving 7 bases not matched to a gene. Per germline, CDR1 SEHNR and CDR2 FQNEAQ (reference sequence). The CDR3 DNA is TGTGCCAGCCTCGGGACAGGGACTCATGGCTACACCTTC. Protein: CASLGTGTHGYTF.

This clone has ten or more counts. The chain carries TRBV5-1 and TRBJ1-1; weak D call: TRBD1 (6 bases). The CDR3 has 14 residues. Germline loops: CDR1 SGHRS, CDR2 YFSETQ. Trimming pared 3 bases from V and 1 base from J, leaving 10 bases between. CDR3 residues: CASSSQGENTEAFF. CDR3 sequence (DNA): TGCGCCAGCAGCTCACAGGGCGAGAACACTGAAGCTTTCTTT.

This clone was recorded at least ten times. The genes are TRBV19 and TRBJ2-1; D might be TRBD1 or TRBD2, each matching 5 bases. CDR3 length: 13 residues. V lost 3 bases to trimming and J lost 7 bases, with 10 bases between them. From germline, CDR1 is LNHDA and CDR2 SQIVND (reference sequence). The CDR3 region is CASSIRGANEQFF. The CDR3 DNA follows: TGTGCCAGTAGTATCAGAGGGGCTAATGAGCAGTTCTTC.

This clone was seen at least ten times. This chain joins TRBV7-2 and TRBJ1-5; 7 bases align to TRBD1. The V and J ends lost 6 bases and 2 bases, in that order; junction bases with no gene match: 7. Germline CDR1 is SGHTA and CDR2 is FQGNSA. The CDR3 sequence is 15 residues long. The CDR3 spells CASRPGGSGNQPQHF. The DNA of the CDR3 is TGTGCCAGCAGACCAGGGGGATCGGGCAATCAGCCCCAGCATTTT. Based on the CDR3 plus reference TRBV7-2 and TRBJ1-5, the full variable domain is GAGVSQSPSNKVTEKGKDVELRCDPISGHTALYWYRQSLGQGLEFLIYFQGNSAPDKSGLPSDRFSAERTGGSVSTLTIQRTQQEDSAVYLCASRPGGSGNQPQHFGDGTRLSIL.

This clone has ten or more counts. The rearrangement links TRBV6-5 to TRBJ1-1; a possible D gene is TRBD1 (6 bases). The CDR3 is 14 amino acids. Deletions cut 6 bases from V and 1 base from J, with 12 bases between. Per germline, CDR1 MNHEY and CDR2 SVGAGI. CDR3 nucleotide sequence: TGTGCCAGCAGCTCCGGGACAAAGAACACTGAAGCTTTCTTT. This encodes CASSSGTKNTEAFF.

This clone was seen a handful of times. The V gene is TRBV9, the J gene TRBJ2-2, with D maybe TRBD1 (5 bases). Germline loops: CDR1 SGDLS, CDR2 YYNGEE. The CDR3 contains 16 residues. Trimming stripped 0 bases from V and 2 bases from J, with 11 bases between. Here the CDR3 reads CASSVGAGSNTGELFF. Here the CDR3 DNA reads TGTGCCAGCAGCGTAGGGGCAGGGTCTAACACCGGGGAGCTGTTTTTT.

This CDR3 is CSASIQGSSFF. The CDR3 DNA is TGCAGTGCTAGCATACAGGGTTCAAGTTTCTTT. The chain has TRBV20-1 and TRBJ1-1, with D perhaps matching TRBD1 (6 bases). This CDR3 has 11 residues. In germline, CDR1 is DFQATT, CDR2 SNEGSKA (reference sequence). V was clipped by 3 bases and J by 13 bases, with 15 bases between them.

This clone turned up a few times. The chain links TRBV12-5 to TRBJ2-6; 7 bases are a match to TRBD1. Germline V gives CDR1 LGHNT, CDR2 FRNRAP. With V trimmed by 6 bases and J by 0 bases, 8 bases remained unmatched. This CDR3 region has 17 residues. The CDR3 sequence is CASGWTGPVSGANVLTF. CDR3 sequence (DNA): TGTGCTAGTGGGTGGACAGGTCCCGTCTCTGGGGCCAACGTCCTGACTTTC.